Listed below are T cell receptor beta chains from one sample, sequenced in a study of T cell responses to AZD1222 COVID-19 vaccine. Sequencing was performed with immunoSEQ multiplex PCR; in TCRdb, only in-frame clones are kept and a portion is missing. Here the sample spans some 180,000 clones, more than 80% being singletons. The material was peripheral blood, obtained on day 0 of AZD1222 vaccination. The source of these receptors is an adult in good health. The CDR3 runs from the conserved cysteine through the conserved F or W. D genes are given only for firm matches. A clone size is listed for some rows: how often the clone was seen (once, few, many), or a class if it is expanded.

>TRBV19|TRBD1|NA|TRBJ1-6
CASSMRQGLQSSYNSPLHF
TGTGCCAGTAGTATGAGACAGGGGCTCCAAAGCTCCTATAATTCACCCCTCCACTTT
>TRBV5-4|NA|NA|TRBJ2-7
CASSYQGRGLYEQYF
TGTGCCAGCAGCTATCAGGGACGGGGGTTGTACGAGCAGTACTTC
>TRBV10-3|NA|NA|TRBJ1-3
CAISELGGTGNTIYF
TGTGCCATCAGTGAGCTAGGGGGGACTGGAAACACCATATATTTT
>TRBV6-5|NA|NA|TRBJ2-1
CASSFYNEQFF
TGTGCCAGCAGCTTCTACAATGAGCAGTTCTTC
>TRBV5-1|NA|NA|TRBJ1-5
CASSHGQTLDPQHF
TGCGCCAGCAGTCACGGACAGACCCTCGATCCCCAGCATTTT
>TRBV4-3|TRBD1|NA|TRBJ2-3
CASSQEIGQGSDTQYF
TGCGCCAGCAGCCAAGAAATTGGACAGGGGTCAGATACGCAGTATTTT
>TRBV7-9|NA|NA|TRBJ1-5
CASSFPGGNQPQHF
TGTGCCAGCAGCTTCCCGGGTGGCAATCAGCCCCAGCATTTT
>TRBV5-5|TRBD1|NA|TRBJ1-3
CASSLVGEIQGAYTIYF
TGTGCCAGCAGCTTGGTAGGGGAGATACAGGGGGCCTACACCATATATTTT
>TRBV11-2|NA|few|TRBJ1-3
CASSSYRERTIYF
TGTGCCAGCAGCTCATACAGGGAACGCACCATATATTTT
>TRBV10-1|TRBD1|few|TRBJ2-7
CASKPRDRESHQQTTCHEQYF
TGCGCCAGCAAGCCCCGGGACAGGGAATCCCATCAACAGACTACGTGCCACGAGCAGTACTTC
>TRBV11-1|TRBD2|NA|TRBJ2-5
CASSPRRSGVQETQYF
TGTGCCAGCAGCCCGAGGCGAAGCGGGGTCCAAGAGACCCAGTACTTC
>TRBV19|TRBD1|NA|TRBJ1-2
CASSIVGGQGRGYTF
TGTGCCAGTAGTATAGTTGGAGGACAGGGACGTGGCTACACCTTC
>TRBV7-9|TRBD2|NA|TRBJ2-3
CASSSGGSGIADTQYF
TGTGCCAGCAGCTCGGGTGGTAGCGGGATTGCAGATACGCAGTATTTT
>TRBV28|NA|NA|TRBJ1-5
CASSFQGGSNQPQHF
TGTGCCAGCAGTTTCCAGGGAGGATCGAATCAGCCCCAGCATTTT
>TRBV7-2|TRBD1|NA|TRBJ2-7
CASSLWDRGNEQYF
TGTGCCAGCAGCTTATGGGACAGGGGCAACGAGCAGTACTTC
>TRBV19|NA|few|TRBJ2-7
CASSISGGLYEQYF
TGTGCCAGTAGTATATCTGGGGGCCTGTACGAGCAGTACTTC
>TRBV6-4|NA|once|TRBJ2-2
CASSASGGGNTGELFF
TGTGCCAGCAGTGCCTCTGGTGGCGGGAACACCGGGGAGCTGTTTTTT
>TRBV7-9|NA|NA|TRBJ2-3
CASSRERAISDTQYF
TGTGCCAGCAGCCGGGAGAGGGCCATCTCAGATACGCAGTATTTT
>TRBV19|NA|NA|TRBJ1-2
CASFGWGRDGYTF
TGTGCCAGTTTCGGATGGGGGCGGGATGGCTACACCTTC
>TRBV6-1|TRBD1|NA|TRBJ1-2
CASSETGTGGYGYTF
TGTGCCAGCAGTGAAACCGGGACAGGGGGCTATGGCTACACCTTC
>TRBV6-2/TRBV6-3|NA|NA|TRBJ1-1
CASSYGGEGTEAFF
TGTGCCAGCAGTTACGGGGGGGAGGGCACTGAAGCTTTCTTT
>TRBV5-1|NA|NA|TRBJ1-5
CASSLFGQGEGQPQHF
TGCGCCAGCAGCTTGTTCGGGCAGGGAGAAGGTCAGCCCCAGCATTTT
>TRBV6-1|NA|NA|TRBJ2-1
CASSGLGGHPPYEQFF
TGTGCCAGCAGTGGGTTGGGGGGCCATCCACCCTATGAGCAGTTCTTC
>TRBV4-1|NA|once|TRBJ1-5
CASSQVLGAGSNQPQHF
TGCGCCAGCAGCCAAGTTTTGGGGGCTGGGAGCAATCAGCCCCAGCATTTT
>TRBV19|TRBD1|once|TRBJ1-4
CASSSRQGSQATNEKLFF
TGTGCCAGTAGTTCCCGACAGGGAAGTCAAGCAACTAATGAAAAACTGTTTTTT
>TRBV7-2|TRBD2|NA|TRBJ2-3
CASSFGLAGGEDTQYF
TGTGCCAGCAGCTTTGGACTAGCGGGGGGAGAAGATACGCAGTATTTT